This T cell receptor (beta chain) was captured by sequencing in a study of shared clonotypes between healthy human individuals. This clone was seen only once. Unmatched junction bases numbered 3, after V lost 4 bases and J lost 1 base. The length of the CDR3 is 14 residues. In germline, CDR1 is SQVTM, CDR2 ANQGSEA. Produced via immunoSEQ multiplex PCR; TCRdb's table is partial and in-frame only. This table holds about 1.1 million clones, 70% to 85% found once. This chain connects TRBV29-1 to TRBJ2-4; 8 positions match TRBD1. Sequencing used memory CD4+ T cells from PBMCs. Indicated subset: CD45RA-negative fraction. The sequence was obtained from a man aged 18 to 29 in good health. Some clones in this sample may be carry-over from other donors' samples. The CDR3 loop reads CSVAGTGAKNIQYF. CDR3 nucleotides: TGCAGCGTTGCCGGGACAGGTGCCAAAAACATTCAGTACTTC.